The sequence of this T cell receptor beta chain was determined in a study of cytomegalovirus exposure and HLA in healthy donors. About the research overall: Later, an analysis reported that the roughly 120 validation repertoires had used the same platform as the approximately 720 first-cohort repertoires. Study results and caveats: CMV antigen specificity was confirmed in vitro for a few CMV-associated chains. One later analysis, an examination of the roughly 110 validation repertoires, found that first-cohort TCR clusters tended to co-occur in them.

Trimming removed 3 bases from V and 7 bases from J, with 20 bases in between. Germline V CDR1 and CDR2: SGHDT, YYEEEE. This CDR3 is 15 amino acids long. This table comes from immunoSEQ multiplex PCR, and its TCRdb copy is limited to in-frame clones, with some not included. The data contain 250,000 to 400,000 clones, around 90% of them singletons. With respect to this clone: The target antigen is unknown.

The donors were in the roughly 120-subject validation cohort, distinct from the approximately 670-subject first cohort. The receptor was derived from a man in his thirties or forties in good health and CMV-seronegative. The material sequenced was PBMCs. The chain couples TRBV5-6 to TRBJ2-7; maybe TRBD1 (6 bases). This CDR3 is CASSYRDIGSGEQYF. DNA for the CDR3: TGTGCCAGCAGCTACCGGGACATCGGGTCCGGTGAGCAGTACTTC.